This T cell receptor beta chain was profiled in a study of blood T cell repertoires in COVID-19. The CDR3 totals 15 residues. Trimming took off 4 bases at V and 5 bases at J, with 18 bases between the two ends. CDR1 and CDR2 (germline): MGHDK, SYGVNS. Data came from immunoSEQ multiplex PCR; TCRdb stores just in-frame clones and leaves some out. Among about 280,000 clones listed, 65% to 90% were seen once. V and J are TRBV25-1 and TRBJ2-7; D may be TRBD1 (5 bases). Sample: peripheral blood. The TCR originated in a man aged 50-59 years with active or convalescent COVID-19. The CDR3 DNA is TGTGCCAGCAGTGGGTCTTTGACAGCCCTGAACGAGCAGTACTTC. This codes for CASSGSLTALNEQYF.